Below are 23 T cell receptor beta chains sequenced from a single sample in a study of blood T cells in healthy people across ages. A J-beta primer mix and a sample-barcoded 5' primer were used in a second PCR of roughly 6 to 11 cycles. A single record per CDR3 protein comes from TCRdb applying MiXCR to the 5' RACE reads. Here the sample spans about 900,000 distinct CDR3 sequences, around 68% being singletons. What was sequenced was blood. These receptor sequences come from a man in his thirties or forties in good health.

V gene TRBV7-2 combines with J gene TRBJ2-7; 8 nucleotides agree with TRBD1. The CDR3 has 16 amino acids. The J segment lost 1 base and the V segment lost 0 bases, leaving 5 bases of the junction unmatched. CDR1 is SGHTA, CDR2 FQGNSA, per germline. This chain's CDR3 is CASSLASGQGSYEQYF. CDR3 nucleotides: TGTGCCAGCAGCTTAGCCTCTGGACAGGGTTCCTACGAGCAGTACTTC.

This clonotype showed up many times. The chain joins TRBV5-1 to TRBJ2-3; D remains unclear. V lost 6 bases to trimming and J lost 3 bases, with 14 bases between them. The germline gives CDR1 SGHRS, CDR2 YFSETQ. The CDR3 contains 14 residues. The CDR3 nucleotides read TGCGCCAGCATGGCGAGCCTACTTACAGATACGCAGTATTTT. This sequence encodes CASMASLLTDTQYF.

This clonotype was observed a few times. V usage is TRBV20-1 and J usage is TRBJ2-5, with D possibly being TRBD2 (6 bases). V was clipped by 6 bases and J by 4 bases, with 15 bases between them. Germline CDR1 reads DFQATT; CDR2 reads SNEGSKA (reference sequence). The CDR3 covers 13 residues. The chain's CDR3 is CSANARTTETQYF. The CDR3 nucleotides read TGCAGTGCCAATGCGAGGACTACAGAGACCCAGTACTTC.

The chain combines TRBV20-1 with TRBJ2-5, with a tentative D call TRBD1 (5 bases). CDR3 length equals 13 residues. V was clipped by 5 bases and J by 5 bases, with 15 bases between them. CDR1 is DFQATT, CDR2 SNEGSKA, per germline (reference sequence). The CDR3, as DNA: TGCAGTGCTTGCCCGCAGGGCTGGGAGACCCAGTACTTC. Amino acid sequence: CSACPQGWETQYF.

This clonotype was observed a handful of times. The chain has TRBV15 and TRBJ2-7; tentative D call: TRBD2 (5 bases). The CDR3 length is 14 residues. Germline lookup yields CDR1 LNHNV and CDR2 YYDKDF (reference sequence). V lost 8 bases to trimming and J lost 0 bases, with 14 bases between them. The CDR3 nucleotides read TGTGCCACCTCCGTCGGGGTTCTCTCCTACGAGCAGTACTTC. Translated, it gives CATSVGVLSYEQYF.

This clonotype was seen only a few times. The CDR3 spells CASSQRQGADTQYF. In DNA form, the CDR3 reads TGCGCCAGCAGCCAGAGACAGGGGGCAGATACGCAGTATTTT. The chain carries TRBV4-1 and TRBJ2-3; 9 bases align to TRBD1. V lost 3 bases to trimming and J lost 4 bases; unmatched junction nucleotides: 2. Per the germline V gene, CDR1 is MGHRA and CDR2 is YSYEKL. The CDR3 runs 14 residues.

V is TRBV24-1 and J is TRBJ2-5, with a tentative D call TRBD1 (5 bases). The germline CDR1 and CDR2 sequences are KGHDR and SFDVKD. V lost 3 bases and J lost 5, with 9 bases in between. The length of the CDR3 is 13 residues. In DNA form, the CDR3 reads TGTGCCACCAGTGATGGGGCTGTGGAGACCCAGTACTTC. Its protein is CATSDGAVETQYF.

This rearrangement joins TRBV6-5 to TRBJ2-3; D is possibly TRBD2 (7 bases). Trimming took 8 bases from V and 1 from J, leaving 10 bases between them. The CDR3 length is 13 residues. Germline lookup yields CDR1 MNHEY and CDR2 SVGAGI. The CDR3 DNA reads TGTGCCAGCGGGGGGGCCGGCACAGATACGCAGTATTTT. This sequence encodes CASGGAGTDTQYF.

The chain carries TRBV9 and TRBJ1-6, with D hard to call. The germline V gene encodes CDR1 SGDLS and CDR2 YYNGEE. The CDR3 has 12 amino acids. Between the trimmed V and J ends, which lost 3 bases and 7 bases, there was a span of 5 bases. CDR3: CASSGRNSPLHF. The CDR3 coding sequence is TGTGCCAGCAGCGGGAGGAATTCACCCCTCCACTTT.

The chain uses TRBV5-1 and TRBJ1-2, with 7 positions matching TRBD1. CDR1 is SGHRS and CDR2 is YFSETQ in the germline V gene. The CDR3 runs 15 residues. V was pared by 1 base and J by 0 bases, with 3 bases of the junction left unmatched. The CDR3 here is CASSLSGTANYGYTF. The CDR3 DNA follows: TGCGCCAGCAGCTTGTCCGGGACAGCTAACTATGGCTACACCTTC.

J is TRBJ2-1 and V is TRBV7-9; D is possibly TRBD1 or TRBD2 (5 bases each). Judging by the DNA end, TRBJ2-7 fits better; the J call may be wrong. CDR1 is SEHNR, CDR2 FQNEAQ, per germline (reference sequence). The CDR3 spans 15 residues. Here the CDR3 DNA reads TGTGCCAGCAGCTTAGCGGGGGTATCCTACAATGAGCAGTACTTC. Translated, it gives CASSLAGVSYNEQYF.

This clonotype was counted a single time. V and J are TRBV27 and TRBJ2-1, with 7 bases that match TRBD2. Germline V CDR1 and CDR2: MNHEY, SMNVEV (reference sequence). This CDR3 has 15 amino acids. J lost 4 bases, V lost 6 bases, and 9 bases had no gene match. The CDR3 is CASRSGTTRYNEQFF. The DNA of the CDR3 is TGTGCCAGCAGATCCGGGACTACCCGATACAATGAGCAGTTCTTC.

The chain carries TRBV28 and TRBJ1-6, with unresolved D. This CDR3 has 15 amino acids. Trimming removed 7 bases at V and 7 bases at J, with 17 bases between. The germline CDR1 and CDR2 sequences are MDHEN and SYDVKM. The CDR3 DNA sequence: TGTGCCAGCAACCTAAGCGCGAGCCGGAATTCACCCCTCCACTTT. Protein: CASNLSASRNSPLHF.

This chain links TRBV5-1 with TRBJ1-2; D not certain. The CDR3 consists of 15 residues. Per the germline V gene, CDR1 is SGHRS and CDR2 is YFSETQ. The V gene lost 0 bases and the J gene lost 4 bases, with 13 bases spanning the gap. CDR3 nucleotide sequence: TGCGCCAGCAGCTTGGCCGCAGGAGAGACCTATGGCTACACCTTC. Residues: CASSLAAGETYGYTF. Variable domain in full (rest from reference TRBV5-1 and TRBJ1-2): KAGVTQTPRYLIKTRGQQVTLSCSPISGHRSVSWYQQTPGQGLQFLFEYFSETQRNKGNFPGRFSGRQFSNSRSEMNVSTLELGDSALYLCASSLAAGETYGYTFGSGTRLTVV.

This clonotype appeared a few times. The CDR3 nucleotides are TGTGCCAGCAGTAGGGGGTACGGACAGGGGCAGTACGAGCAGTACTTC. Encoded protein: CASSRGYGQGQYEQYF. The chain carries TRBV25-1 and TRBJ2-7; 9 nucleotides agree with TRBD1. The V gene end was trimmed by 5 bases and the J gene end by 4 bases; junction bases not matched to a gene: 12. Germline V gene sequence: CDR1 MGHDK, CDR2 SYGVNS. The CDR3 is made up of 16 amino acids.

The chain employs TRBV10-3 and TRBJ1-2; D remains ambiguous. The germline V and J ends were trimmed by 0 bases and 1 base, with 3 bases remaining between them. The CDR3 extends over 13 amino acids. Germline-derived CDR1 and CDR2 are ENHRY and SYGVKD. This chain's CDR3 is CAISESINYGYTF. CDR3 in DNA: TGTGCCATCAGTGAGTCGATTAACTATGGCTACACCTTC.

The gene calls are TRBV5-6 and TRBJ2-5; tentatively, D is TRBD2 (7 bases). The V end was cut by 5 bases, the J end by 3 bases, with 20 bases between. CDR1 and CDR2 (germline): SGHDT, YYEEEE. The CDR3 spans 16 residues. CDR3 bases: TGTGCCAGCAGTTTTCTTCGGCGGGGGCCCGAAGAGACCCAGTACTTC. Amino acids: CASSFLRRGPEETQYF.

This rearrangement joins TRBV7-2 to TRBJ2-1; the D is unclear. The CDR3 is 12 residues long. Trimming removed 8 bases from V and 7 bases from J, with 12 bases in between. Germline V CDR1 and CDR2: SGHTA, FQGNSA. CDR3 amino acids: CASQLGFNEQFF. The CDR3 nucleotides read TGTGCCAGCCAGCTCGGCTTTAATGAGCAGTTCTTC.

The rearrangement links TRBV2 to TRBJ2-1; 12 bases match TRBD2. Germline lookup yields CDR1 SNHLY and CDR2 FYNNEI. The CDR3 runs to 13 residues. Trimming removed 8 bases from V and 10 bases from J; junction bases left unmatched: 6. The CDR3: CASVPTSGGEQFF. The CDR3 DNA follows: TGTGCCAGCGTCCCGACTAGCGGGGGCGAGCAGTTCTTC.

With regard to this clonotype: One junction end does not reproduce the germline sequence, and a read error may be involved. The chain combines TRBV6-2 or TRBV6-3 with TRBJ2-5; 9 bases are a match to TRBD2. Germline assignment: CDR1 MNHEY and CDR2 SVGEGT. The CDR3 spans 17 residues. CDR3 residues: CVSSYGPTSGTQETQYF. CDR3 nucleotide sequence: TGTGTCAGCAGTTACGGGCCGACTAGCGGCACCCAAGAGACCCAGTACTTC.

The chain combines TRBV12-3 or TRBV12-4 with TRBJ2-7, with 11 bases fitting TRBD2. The CDR3 covers 14 residues. V lost 7 bases and J lost 4; bases outside the gene matches: 6. CDR3 nucleotides: TGTGCCAGCACCGCGACTAGCGGGAAATACGAGCAGTACTTC. The encoded protein is CASTATSGKYEQYF.

This chain joins TRBV6-5 and TRBJ1-2; 12 bases match TRBD1. V lost 5 bases and J lost 4; bases outside the gene matches: 5. Germline V gene lookup returns CDR1 MNHEY and CDR2 SVGAGI. The CDR3 length is 15 residues. The CDR3 DNA reads TGTGCCAGCAGTAAGGGGACAGGGGGCGCCTATGGCTACACCTTC. Residues: CASSKGTGGAYGYTF.

This chain links TRBV27 with TRBJ1-2, with D maybe TRBD1 (5 bases). This CDR3 region has 15 residues. CDR1 is MNHEY and CDR2 is SMNVEV in the germline V gene (reference sequence). Trimming took 2 bases from V and 3 from J, leaving 13 bases between them. The CDR3 is CASSLHQGLDYGYTF. In DNA form, the CDR3 reads TGTGCCAGCAGTTTACATCAGGGATTAGACTATGGCTACACCTTC.